Below are 17 T cell receptor beta chains sequenced from a single sample in a study of tumor-infiltrating lymphocytes in localized non-small cell lung cancer. Assay used: immunoSEQ multiplex PCR; TCRdb lists only in-frame clones, some missing. This sample has over 7,000 clones, with under 85% found just once. The sample consisted of lung tumor tissue. The receptors shown here come from a human donor with non-small cell lung cancer.

This clone was seen only once. CDR3 protein: CASSGGNQPQHF. The DNA for the CDR3 is TGTGCCAGCAGTGGAGGGAATCAGCCCCAGCATTTT. The rearrangement links TRBV2 to TRBJ1-5, with unresolved D. The length of the CDR3 is 12 residues. The germline V and J ends were trimmed by 4 bases and 4 bases, with 5 bases remaining between them. CDR1 is SNHLY and CDR2 is FYNNEI in the germline V gene.

This rearrangement joins TRBV28 to TRBJ2-3; 10 nucleotides agree with TRBD1. Germline V gene lookup returns CDR1 MDHEN and CDR2 SYDVKM. Losses at the gene ends were 6 bases for V and 1 base for J; bases not matched to a gene: 7. The CDR3 consists of 16 residues. CDR3 DNA sequence: TGTGCCAGCAGCTCTACCGGGACAGGGGGCACAGATACGCAGTATTTT. It encodes CASSSTGTGGTDTQYF.

The gene calls are TRBV11-2 and TRBJ1-1; TRBD1 aligns across 8 bases. Germline V gene lookup returns CDR1 SGHAT and CDR2 FQNNGV. This CDR3 is 15 amino acids long. Unmatched junction bases numbered 9, after V lost 5 bases and J lost 4 bases. CDR3 nucleotides: TGTGCCAGCAGCCAGACAGGGGAGCAGGGCACTGAAGCTTTCTTT. This codes for CASSQTGEQGTEAFF. Complete variable domain (other parts from reference TRBV11-2 and TRBJ1-1): EAGVAQSPRYKIIEKRQSVAFWCNPISGHATLYWYQQILGQGPKLLIQFQNNGVVDDSQLPKDRFSAERLKGVDSTLKIQPAKLEDSAVYLCASSQTGEQGTEAFFGQGTRLTVV.

The rearrangement links TRBV19 to TRBJ1-5; D not certain. CDR1 is LNHDA and CDR2 is SQIVND in the germline V gene (reference sequence). The CDR3 totals 15 residues. Trimming cost V 5 bases and J 2 bases, with 13 bases left between them. The CDR3 DNA follows: TGTGCCAGTAGTCCCGGGTGGGCTGGCAATCAGCCCCAGCATTTT. Protein product: CASSPGWAGNQPQHF.

The CDR3 protein is CATEGLSLSTDTQYF. Written as DNA, the CDR3 is TGTGCCACGGAGGGACTGTCGTTGAGCACAGATACGCAGTATTTT. The chain combines TRBV7-2 with TRBJ2-3; TRBD2 might be the D (6 bases). The V gene's germline CDR1 is SGHTA and CDR2 FQGNSA. This CDR3 contains 15 residues. Trimming stripped 10 bases from V and 0 bases from J, with 17 bases between.

This chain connects TRBV7-2 to TRBJ2-7, with D possibly being TRBD2 (5 bases). Germline assignment: CDR1 SGHTA and CDR2 FQGNSA. Trimming removed 2 bases from V and 3 bases from J, with 11 bases in between. CDR3 length equals 14 residues. The CDR3 loop reads CASSLRGGYYEQYF. CDR3 sequence (DNA): TGTGCCAGCAGCTTACGCGGCGGGTACTACGAGCAGTACTTC.

The chain has TRBV27 and TRBJ1-5; a weak D match, TRBD1 (6 bases). This CDR3 comprises 16 residues. The V and J ends lost 6 bases and 4 bases respectively, with 19 bases between them. Per the germline V gene, CDR1 is MNHEY and CDR2 is SMNVEV (reference sequence). The CDR3 spells CASSPVTGLGNQPQHF. The CDR3 nucleotides are TGTGCCAGCAGCCCAGTAACAGGGCTGGGTAATCAGCCCCAGCATTTT.

The chain joins TRBV29-1 to TRBJ1-4, with D possibly TRBD1 on 6 matching bases. This CDR3 is built from 13 residues. V lost 4 bases, J lost 8 bases, and 14 bases lay in between. CDR1 is SQVTM and CDR2 is ANQGSEA in the germline V gene. The CDR3 DNA reads TGCAGCGTTGGTCCGGGACAAGACGAAAAACTGTTTTTT. Encoded protein: CSVGPGQDEKLFF.

The chain joins TRBV6-1 to TRBJ1-4; TRBD1 agrees at 9 bases. The CDR3 extends over 12 amino acids. Germline loops: CDR1 MNHNS, CDR2 SASEGT. With 10 bases clipped from V and 8 bases from J, the junction kept 5 bases outside the gene matches. The CDR3 region is CATSDRGEKLFF. CDR3 DNA sequence: TGTGCCACCTCGGACAGGGGAGAAAAACTGTTTTTT.

The chain has TRBV7-2 and TRBJ1-1, with a weak D call TRBD1 (5 bases). The V end lost 4 bases, the J end lost 0 bases, and 15 bases lay between the germline ends. Germline V gives CDR1 SGHTA, CDR2 FQGNSA. The CDR3 covers 16 residues. The CDR3 loop reads CASSSPWGGLNTEAFF. The CDR3 bases are TGTGCCAGCAGCTCACCATGGGGGGGTCTGAACACTGAAGCTTTCTTT.

This clone qualifies as large. V gene TRBV19 combines with J gene TRBJ2-1; possibly TRBD2 for D (6 bases). V dropped 6 bases and J dropped 6 bases, with 21 bases sitting between them. There are 16 residues in the CDR3. The V gene's germline CDR1 is LNHDA and CDR2 SQIVND (reference sequence). The DNA of the CDR3 is TGTGCCAGTAGCCGCCGTGGGGGGACTGGGGGCAATGAGCAGTTCTTC. Residues: CASSRRGGTGGNEQFF.

V usage is TRBV7-2 and J usage is TRBJ2-1; D call uncertain. Germline V lookup: CDR1 SGHTA, CDR2 FQGNSA. Trimming took 1 base from V and 9 from J, leaving 7 bases between them. The CDR3 length is 12 residues. CDR3 amino acids: CASSLVVREQFF. CDR3 coding DNA: TGTGCCAGCAGCTTAGTAGTGCGTGAGCAGTTCTTC.

This chain connects TRBV6-5 to TRBJ1-2, with TRBD1 identical over 7 bases. This CDR3 contains 14 residues. With 6 bases clipped from V and 4 bases from J, the junction kept 8 bases outside the gene matches. Germline assignment: CDR1 MNHEY and CDR2 SVGAGI. CDR3 in amino acids: CASSRDRVSYGYTF. As DNA, the CDR3 is TGTGCCAGCAGCCGAGACAGGGTTAGCTATGGCTACACCTTC.

The V and J genes are TRBV10-1 and TRBJ1-2; 9 bases fit TRBD1. CDR3 length: 15 amino acids. The V gene's germline CDR1 is WNHNN and CDR2 SYGVQD (reference sequence). The V and J ends lost 7 bases and 5 bases, in that order; junction bases with no gene match: 11. The CDR3 coding sequence is TGCGCCAGCAATCACAGGGGGCGCTCGGGTTATGGCTACACCTTC. Amino acid sequence: CASNHRGRSGYGYTF.

The CDR3 DNA reads as TGTGCCAGCAGCCTTGCCGGGGCTGAGACCCAGTACTTC. Amino acid sequence: CASSLAGAETQYF. The chain combines TRBV7-9 with TRBJ2-5; D might be TRBD1 or TRBD2, each matching 5 bases. CDR1 and CDR2 from the germline V gene are SEHNR and FQNEAQ (reference sequence). With 5 bases removed from V and 5 bases from J, the gap between germline ends came to 12 bases. This CDR3 has 13 amino acids.

The chain employs TRBV7-2 and TRBJ2-3, with TRBD2 matching 8 bases. Unmatched junction bases numbered 4, after V lost 1 base and J lost 7 bases. Germline loops: CDR1 SGHTA, CDR2 FQGNSA. The CDR3 extends over 14 amino acids. The CDR3 reads CASSLDGRGNTQYF. Here the CDR3 DNA reads TGTGCCAGCAGCTTAGACGGGAGGGGAAATACGCAGTATTTT.

This clone was detected once. This chain links TRBV5-8 with TRBJ2-5; 7 bases are a match to TRBD1. This CDR3 region has 17 residues. CDR1 and CDR2 from the germline V gene are SGHTS and YDEGEE. Trimming took 4 bases from V and 1 from J; bases not matched to a gene: 13. The CDR3 nucleotides read TGTGCCAGCAGCCTAGGGGTGCGACGACAGGGCCAAGAGACCCAGTACTTC. Its protein product is CASSLGVRRQGQETQYF.